The rows below give T cell receptor beta chains drawn from one sample of a study of blood T cell repertoires in COVID-19. The table came from immunoSEQ multiplex PCR; TCRdb's copy has only in-frame clones and leaves some out. Of almost 400,000 clones in the sample, around 87% are singletons; the top ten hold approximately 2.4%. Sequencing input: peripheral blood. The source is a woman aged 60-70 years with COVID-19, enrolled during active disease. The CDR3 runs from the conserved cysteine through the conserved F or W. The D gene is left open where the match is weak. Some rows have no size entry. The others give once, few or many, or a class for an expanded clone.

j_gene	d_gene	v_gene	abundance	CDR3nt	CDR3aa
TRBJ2-2	TRBD1	TRBV7-9	NA	TGTGCCAGCAGCGTTGGGACAGGGATTGGAACCGGGGAGCTGTTTTTT	CASSVGTGIGTGELFF
TRBJ1-5	NA	TRBV19	once	TGTGCCAGTGGCGGGGGGTTCGGTCAGCCCCAGCATTTT	CASGGGFGQPQHF
TRBJ1-4	NA	TRBV27	NA	TGTGCCAGCAGTCTCTCCCGACAGAATGAAAAACTGTTTTTT	CASSLSRQNEKLFF
TRBJ1-5	NA	TRBV7-2	once	TGTGCCAGCAGCTCGACAGCCGTCCTCAATCAGCCCCAGCATTTT	CASSSTAVLNQPQHF
TRBJ2-7	TRBD1	TRBV9	NA	TGTGCCAGCAGTCGACAGGGGGCTTCTTACGAGCAGTACTTC	CASSRQGASYEQYF
TRBJ2-7	NA	TRBV21-1	NA	TGTGCCAGCAGCAGTACAGGGGTCTACGAGCAGTACTTC	CASSSTGVYEQYF
TRBJ1-3	NA	TRBV5-6	NA	TGTGCCAGCAGCTGGGGGCACGGAAACACCATATATTTT	CASSWGHGNTIYF
TRBJ2-7	TRBD1	TRBV11-2	NA	TGTGCCAGCAGGGCCCCGGGACAGGGGACCTACGAGCAGTACTTC	CASRAPGQGTYEQYF
TRBJ2-7	TRBD2	TRBV6-5	NA	TGTGCCAGCAGTTACACGGGGGGAACTTACGAGCAGTACTTC	CASSYTGGTYEQYF
TRBJ1-1	NA	TRBV7-2	once	TGTGCCAGCAGCCTTCGGACCCCCCCGGAGGACACTGAAGCTTTCTTT	CASSLRTPPEDTEAFF
TRBJ2-1	TRBD1	TRBV5-6	NA	TGTGCCAGCAGCCCTTCAGGGCGTGCAGGGGGCGGGTACAATGAGCAGTTCTTC	CASSPSGRAGGGYNEQFF
TRBJ2-7	TRBD1	TRBV18	NA	TGTGCCAGCTCACCACAAGGACAGGGGGCAGGAGAGCAGTACTTC	CASSPQGQGAGEQYF
TRBJ2-3	NA	TRBV14	NA	TGTGCCAGCAAGGGACACCGCACAGATACGCAGTATTTT	CASKGHRTDTQYF
TRBJ2-1	TRBD2	TRBV15	NA	TGTGCCACCAGCGGCCATGGGGGGGGAGCCTACAATGAGCAGTTCTTC	CATSGHGGGAYNEQFF
TRBJ1-1	TRBD1	TRBV3-1/TRBV3-2	NA	TGTGCCAGCAGCTACACAGGGGGTGCGGGCACTGAAGCTTTCTTT	CASSYTGGAGTEAFF
TRBJ1-6	NA	TRBV3-1/TRBV3-2	NA	TGTGCCAGCAGTGCGGTCCTAGGAGGGAATTCACCCCTCCACTTT	CASSAVLGGNSPLHF
TRBJ1-2	TRBD1	TRBV3-1/TRBV3-2	NA	TGTGCCAGCAGCCAAAAGGGGGCGTTACGACAGGGGCGCCGATCTTACACCTTC	CASSQKGALRQGRRSYTF
TRBJ2-2	TRBD1	TRBV18	NA	TGTGCCAGCTCACCGGGACAGGGGCACGGGGAGCTGTTTTTT	CASSPGQGHGELFF
TRBJ2-5	TRBD2	TRBV19	NA	TGTGCCAGTAGTCAAACTAGCGGGGGGACCCAAGAGACCCAGTACTTC	CASSQTSGGTQETQYF
TRBJ1-1	TRBD1	TRBV28	NA	TGTGCCAGCGGCCAGCCGGACAGGGAGACCCCCACTGAAGCTTTCTTT	CASGQPDRETPTEAFF
TRBJ1-5	TRBD1	TRBV6-5	NA	TGTGCCAGCACTAAAGACAGGGGCAGCAATCAGCCCCAGCATTTT	CASTKDRGSNQPQHF
TRBJ1-6	NA	TRBV15	NA	TGTGCCACCAGCCGGAACAGGGAGTTTTCACCCCTCCACTTT	CATSRNREFSPLHF
TRBJ1-2	TRBD1	TRBV5-1	once	TGCGCCAGCAGCCCCGAGGGGGCGGTTGGCTACACCTTC	CASSPEGAVGYTF
TRBJ2-1	NA	TRBV2	NA	TGTGCCAGCAGGCCTACCCCGTCTCTTGAGCAGTTCTTC	CASRPTPSLEQFF
TRBJ2-1	NA	TRBV11-2	NA	TGTGCCAGCAGCTTAGTGGTATCTAGGGGGACCAATGAGCAGTTCTTC	CASSLVVSRGTNEQFF
TRBJ1-1	TRBD1	TRBV14	once	TGTGCCAGCAGCCATATTGGGACAGCGAACACTGAAGCTTTCTTT	CASSHIGTANTEAFF
TRBJ2-5	NA	TRBV11-2	NA	TGTGCCAGCAGCTTAGTTCAGGGGCACCAAGAGACCCAGTACTTC	CASSLVQGHQETQYF
TRBJ1-6	NA	TRBV6-5	once	TGTGCCAGCAGTTCAAGCCTTGATTCACCCCTCCACTTT	CASSSSLDSPLHF
TRBJ1-2	NA	TRBV5-1	NA	TGCGCCAGCAGCTTGGAACCGGGGTTAAGGGGCTACACCTTC	CASSLEPGLRGYTF
TRBJ2-1	TRBD2	TRBV7-9	NA	TGTGCCAGCAGCTCCCGGACTAGCGGGGGGATTAGCTCCTACAATGAGCAGTTCTTC	CASSSRTSGGISSYNEQFF
TRBJ1-1	NA	TRBV4-1	NA	TGCGCCAGCAGCCAAGATGGGGGGTTAGAAAATGAAGCTTTCTTT	CASSQDGGLENEAFF
TRBJ1-2	TRBD1	TRBV24-1	NA	TGTGCCACCAGTGATTCCCGACAGGGCCCCGGCTACACCTTC	CATSDSRQGPGYTF
TRBJ1-3	NA	TRBV7-8	NA	TGTGCCAGCAGCTCACAGAGCTCTGGAAACACCATATATTTT	CASSSQSSGNTIYF
TRBJ2-3	TRBD2	TRBV10-3	NA	TGTGCCATCAAGGGGCGGGGGGGCACAGATACGCAGTATTTT	CAIKGRGGTDTQYF
TRBJ2-3	TRBD2	TRBV11-2	NA	TGTGCCAGTGCTGCGGGGGGAAGCACAGATACGCAGTATTTT	CASAAGGSTDTQYF
TRBJ1-1	TRBD1	TRBV7-2	NA	TGTGCCAGCAGTAAAGCCGGGACAGGGGGGGGGATGAACACTGAAGCTTTCTTT	CASSKAGTGGGMNTEAFF
TRBJ2-2	TRBD1	TRBV5-1	NA	TGCGCCAGCAGCTACAGGGGAACCGGGGAGCTGTTTTTT	CASSYRGTGELFF
TRBJ1-1	NA	TRBV18	NA	TGTGCCAGCTCACCGCTAATTATTCAGGGCATGAACACTGAAGCTTTCTTT	CASSPLIIQGMNTEAFF
TRBJ2-2	TRBD1	TRBV7-3	NA	TGTGCCAGCAGCCCCCGGACAGGATATAACGCCGGGGAGCTGTTTTTT	CASSPRTGYNAGELFF
TRBJ1-2	TRBD1	TRBV18	NA	TGTGCCAGCTCGCAAGACAGGGAACCTAACTATGGCTACACCTTC	CASSQDREPNYGYTF
TRBJ1-3	NA	TRBV7-2	NA	TGTGCCAGCAGCCCACACCTTGACACCATATATTTT	CASSPHLDTIYF
TRBJ1-3	TRBD1	TRBV9	once	TGTGCCAGCAGCGTATACCAGGGGGCGTCTGGAGGAAACACCATATATTTT	CASSVYQGASGGNTIYF
TRBJ2-7	TRBD1	TRBV30	NA	TGTGCCTGGAGGGAGGAAAATTTGGGACAGGTTAACTTC	CAWREENLGQVNF
TRBJ2-5	TRBD2	TRBV25-1	few	TGTGCCACCCCGTCCGGGTCGGCGGGGGGACTAGGGACCCAGTACTTC	CATPSGSAGGLGTQYF
TRBJ2-4	NA	TRBV2	NA	TGTGCCAGCAAGAGCCCAGGGAACATTCAGTACTTC	CASKSPGNIQYF
TRBJ2-7	NA	TRBV5-6	NA	TGTGCCAGCAGCCGACGCGGGACAGTCTCCTACGAGCAGTACTTC	CASSRRGTVSYEQYF
TRBJ1-2	NA	TRBV28	NA	TGTGCCAGCATCCCAGGGGAGAACTATGGCTACACCTTC	CASIPGENYGYTF
TRBJ1-5	NA	TRBV11-2	NA	TGTGCCAGCAGCTTAGAGTCAGGGCTCAGCAATCAGCCCCAGCATTTT	CASSLESGLSNQPQHF
TRBJ2-1	TRBD1	TRBV24-1	NA	TGTGCCACCAGTGATTGGGGGACAGGGATCTACAATGAGCAGTTCTTC	CATSDWGTGIYNEQFF
TRBJ2-2	NA	TRBV28	NA	TGTGCCAGCGAAGGGGAGGAAAGGTCTTCCGGGGAGCTGTTTTTT	CASEGEERSSGELFF